The rows below give T cell receptor beta chains drawn from one sample of a study of blood T cell repertoires in COVID-19. The method was immunoSEQ multiplex PCR; TCRdb's version includes in-frame clones alone and lacks a portion of them. The sample lists fewer than 20,000 clones, approximately 89% occurring once. Sequencing used PBMCs or T cells enriched from blood (not recorded which). The receptors here all came from a woman in her 30s who had recovered from COVID-19. CDR3s leave out the opening cysteine and the closing phenylalanine or tryptophan.

TRBJ2-5 TRBV10-2 ASKGEWASGQETQY
TRBJ2-7 TRBV7-2 ASSKGGAGHEQY
TRBJ2-7 TRBV6-5 ASSPDSRYEQY
TRBJ2-5 TRBV2 ASSGQGLQETQY
TRBJ2-5 TRBV9 ASSLYSGAYQETQY
TRBJ1-2 TRBV9 ASSQLRTNYGYT
TRBJ1-5 TRBV27 ASSFQVNSNQPQH
TRBJ1-1 TRBV28 ASSLVLTGNTEAF
TRBJ2-3 TRBV11-2 ASSLVAGVGGDTQY
TRBJ2-6 TRBV6-1 ASSEEALSGANVLT
TRBJ2-7 TRBV11-2 ASSLVQRGPTYEQY
TRBJ1-2 TRBV28 ASSKGTGQALGGYT
TRBJ1-6 TRBV30 AWSPESGAYWRSPLH
TRBJ2-5 TRBV5-1 ASSLTSAQETQY
TRBJ2-7 TRBV19 ASSIGGSRTGGFEQY
TRBJ2-7 TRBV6-2/TRBV6-3 ASSYGGREQY
TRBJ1-5 TRBV10-1 AGDRDRQPQH
TRBJ2-7 TRBV27 ASSLRTSGGWASYEQY